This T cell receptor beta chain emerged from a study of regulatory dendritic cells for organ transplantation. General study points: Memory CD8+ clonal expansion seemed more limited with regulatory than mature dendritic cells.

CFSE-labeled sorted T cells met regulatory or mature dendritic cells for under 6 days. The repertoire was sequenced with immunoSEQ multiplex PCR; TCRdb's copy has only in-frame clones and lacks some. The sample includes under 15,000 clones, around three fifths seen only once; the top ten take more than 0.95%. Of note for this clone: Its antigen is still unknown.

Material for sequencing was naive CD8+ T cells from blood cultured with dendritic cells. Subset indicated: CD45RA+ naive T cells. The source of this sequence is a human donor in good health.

The CDR3 protein is CASSTKLQGLPYEQYF. The CDR3 nucleotides are TGTGCCAGCAGCACCAAGCTGCAGGGACTCCCCTACGAGCAGTACTTC. V and J are TRBV13 and TRBJ2-7, with D possibly TRBD2 on 6 matching bases. The CDR3 sequence is 16 residues long. The germline CDR1 and CDR2 sequences are PRHDT and FYEKMQ (reference sequence). V lost 5 bases, J lost 2 bases, and 19 bases lay in between.